The 4 T cell receptor beta chains below all came from one sample that was sequenced in a study of prognosis after radiotherapy for stage I lung cancer. Genomic DNA was subjected to two-round multiplex PCR for amplification of TCR beta CDR3. Primers specific to each TRBV and TRBJ gene drove first-round PCR. TCRdb recomputed calls from the multiplex PCR reads with MiXCR, one row per CDR3 protein. In the table there are 51,000 or so distinct CDR3 sequences, about 32% of which are singletons. The sample consisted of PBMCs, taken before or after stereotactic body radiation therapy (not recorded which). These receptors all come from a donor aged 50 or older with non-small cell lung cancer.

This clonotype was counted ten times or more. V usage is TRBV12-5 and J usage is TRBJ1-3; 8 bases fit TRBD1. The CDR3 sequence is 14 residues long. CDR1 and CDR2 from the germline V gene are LGHNT and FRNRAP. Trimming took 4 bases from V and 4 from J; bases not matched to a gene: 3. Here the CDR3 DNA reads TGTGCTAGTGGTTCGGACAGGGAGGGAAACACCATATATTTT. It translates to CASGSDREGNTIYF.

There are many counts of this clonotype. The chain recombines TRBV9 with TRBJ1-2; D perhaps matches TRBD1 (5 bases). CDR1 and CDR2 from the germline V gene are SGDLS and YYNGEE. Trimming took 3 bases from V and 2 from J, leaving 14 bases between them. This CDR3 spans 15 amino acids. This CDR3 is CASSGTLTGNYGYTF. CDR3 bases: TGTGCCAGCAGCGGAACACTAACAGGCAACTATGGCTACACCTTC.

This clonotype was seen ten or more times. This chain links TRBV24-1 with TRBJ2-2; 11 bases align to TRBD1. Germline CDR1 and CDR2: KGHDR and SFDVKD. With V trimmed by 3 bases and J by 6 bases, 20 bases remained unmatched. The CDR3 spans 21 residues. CDR3 residues: CATSDELFRDRGGGLPGELFF. CDR3 bases: TGTGCCACCAGTGATGAACTATTCCGGGACAGGGGGGGCGGCCTGCCCGGGGAGCTGTTTTTT.

For this clonotype: Its ends do not fully match the called genes, so a read error is possible. The V gene is TRBV7-2, the J gene TRBJ1-2; no reliable D call. Looked up from germline, CDR1 is SGHTA and CDR2 is FQGNSA. The CDR3 totals 13 residues. DNA for the CDR3: TGTGCCAGCAGCTCAGTGCCTAACTATTGCTACACCTTC. It yields the protein CASSSVPNYCYTF.